The present entry profiles one T cell receptor beta chain with its context. This clonotype was observed at least ten times. The target of this receptor is not known. No base quality information exists; no much larger clone differs at one position. The data were taken from a study of T cells in Graves' hyperthyroidism and ophthalmopathy (dated 2019 in TCRdb). A note on the overall study: Peripheral blood was collected at initial diagnosis, before any treatment. To identify distinguishing TCR V-J signatures, a discovery cohort of 100 patients was used, comprising fewer than 45 with Graves' ophthalmopathy and some 60 with stable Graves' hyperthyroidism. An independent validation cohort of fewer than 20 hyperthyroidism patients and roughly 16 patients who later progressed to ophthalmopathy tested prospective prediction of ophthalmopathy. The 100 discovery patients were divided at random into training and test sets in a 7:3 ratio. The study also compared thyroid tissue and blood T-cell repertoires from roughly 6 Graves' hyperthyroidism patients. Following sampling, methimazole starting at 30 mg daily was given to hyperthyroidism patients, and high-dose intravenous methylprednisolone was given to ophthalmopathy patients. The paper reports TCR Vbeta CDR3 sequencing of 130 to 150 peripheral blood samples: approximately 43 ophthalmopathy, under 85 hyperthyroidism and 17 progressor patients. General findings and caveats noted by the study authors: Most expanded thyroid clonotypes (frequency above 0.001) were also found in blood, which suggests that blood repertoires may mirror thyroid immune responses. In cross-validation, a model built on a 13 V-J signature told ophthalmopathy apart from stable hyperthyroidism with under 90% sensitivity and about 81% specificity, and in testing the same model reached 80%/75%. No statistical method was used to fix the sample size in advance, and group allocation was not hidden from the investigators. In validation, the model predicted progression to ophthalmopathy with approximately 69% sensitivity and 72% to 85% specificity, a median of about 6.7 months before onset.

TCR beta CDR3 regions were amplified from RNA transcripts. For the first round of RT-PCR on the TCR CDR3, the HTBI primer set was used together with the Qiagen OneStep RT-PCR kit. Libraries were constructed in a second round of multiplex PCR, after which size selection and purification were carried out. The libraries were sequenced on an Illumina HiSeq2000 using paired-end 100 bp reads. The paper's data handling went like this. SOAPnuke was used to process the raw data, with reads discarded if the reads contained adapters or uncalled bases, had a mean Phred below 15, or lacked an exact constant-primer or identifier match. COPE v1.2.5 was used to merge the high-quality paired reads, and each unique nucleotide sequence was defined as a clonotype. MiTCR v1.1 was used to align clonotypes to the IMGT TRBV, TRBD and TRBJ reference segments. Analysis was restricted to V-J combinations with a frequency above 0.0001, which covered 99.2% of repertoires. The TCS score was defined as the ratio of F50 (clonal expansion) to E x V (chaos), calculated using BLOSUM62-based TCRdist between CDR3 peptides within each V-J. Welch's t-statistics and random forest reduced around 520 V-J features to 13, which were used in a naive Bayes classifier (R e1071). TCRdb passed the public sequencing reads through fastp at Q25 and MiXCR, retaining productive beta sequences. Every CDR3 protein is listed once, alongside the most common genes and DNA of its rows. TCRdb's processing, not the authors' own work, is the source of the V and J calls. The sample table shows over 200,000 distinct CDR3 sequences, and 17% are seen once. Together, the top ten hold around 52% of the sample.

Stable Graves' hyperthyroidism was defined as no progression to ophthalmopathy during 18 months of follow-up. Hyperthyroidism patients were newly diagnosed, with disease duration under 2 months, and aged 18 to 65 years. Patients with uncontrolled infections, other autoimmune diseases, pregnancy or lactation were excluded. Diagnoses were established on the basis of clinical symptoms, serum thyroxine and TRAb, thyroid ultrasound, and orbital computed tomography. PBMCs were separated from under 11 ml of fresh peripheral blood using Ficoll-Paque density gradient centrifugation. Total RNA was extracted using Trizol reagent, and RNA quality was assessed on an Agilent 2100 Bioanalyzer. Based on the germline V gene (reference sequence), the CDR1 and CDR2 sequences are GTSNPN and SVGIG. Trimming takes 3 bases off V and 2 bases off J; junction bases not matched to a gene: 3. From the cysteine up to the phenylalanine, the CDR3 has a length of 14 residues. CDR3 DNA only is kept here, 42 bases in frame from base 1.

Sequenced material: blood. The rearrangement combines TRBV30 with TRBJ2-7; TRBD1 aligns with 11 central bases. This TCR derives from a man aged 45-65 years with Graves' hyperthyroidism. Read as DNA, the sequence is TGTGCCTGGAGCACGGGACAGGGGGCCTACGAGCAGTACTTC. Its coded protein is CAWSTGQGAYEQYF. The full variable domain, completed from the reference TRBV30 and TRBJ2-7 proteins outside the CDR3, reads SQTIHQWPATLVQPVGSPLSLECTVEGTSNPNLYWYRQAAGRGLQLLFYSVGIGQISSEVPQNLSASRPQDRQFILSSKKLLLSDSGFYLCAWSTGQGAYEQYFGPGTRLTVT.